Detailed here is one T cell receptor beta chain. In the authors' workflow: For nucleated cells, counts were estimated from reference gene primer amplification. TCRdb keeps only in-frame clones here, not all; method: immunoSEQ multiplex PCR. That table is the source of V, J and clone size, and D and trimming were worked out from the DNA. The sample holds some 270,000 clones; about 86% are singletons and the top ten take 3.4%. This specimen comes from a study of blood T cell repertoires in COVID-19. Study-wide context: PBMCs, B-cell-depleted T cells, or T cells were the source of the cDNA or gDNA that made up the material.

CDR3 length: 14 residues. J lost 8 bases, V lost 4 bases, and 5 bases had no gene match. In germline, CDR1 is LGHDT, CDR2 YNNKEL (reference sequence). This sequence joins TRBV3-1 (or the pseudogene TRBV3-2) and TRBJ1-4, with TRBD1 identical over 9 bases. This TCR derives from a man in his forties or fifties who had recovered from COVID-19. What was sequenced was PBMCs or T cells enriched from blood (not recorded which). This CDR3 is CASSPGQGYEKLFF. The DNA of the CDR3 is TGTGCCAGCAGCCCTGGACAGGGGTACGAAAAACTGTTTTTT.